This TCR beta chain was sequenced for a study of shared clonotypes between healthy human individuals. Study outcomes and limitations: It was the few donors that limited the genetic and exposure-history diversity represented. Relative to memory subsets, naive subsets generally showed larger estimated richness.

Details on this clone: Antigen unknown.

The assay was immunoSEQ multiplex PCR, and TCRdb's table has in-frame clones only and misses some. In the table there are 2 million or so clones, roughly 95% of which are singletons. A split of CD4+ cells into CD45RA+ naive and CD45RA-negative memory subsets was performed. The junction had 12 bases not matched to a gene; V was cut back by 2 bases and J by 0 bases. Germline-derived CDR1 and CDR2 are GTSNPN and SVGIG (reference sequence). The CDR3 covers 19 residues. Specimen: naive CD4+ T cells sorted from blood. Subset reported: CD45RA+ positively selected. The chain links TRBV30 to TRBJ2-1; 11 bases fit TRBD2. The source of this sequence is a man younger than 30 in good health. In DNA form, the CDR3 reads TGTGCCTGGAGTCCGCCCTTCACTAGCGGGGGACACTCCTACAATGAGCAGTTCTTC. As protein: CAWSPPFTSGGHSYNEQFF.